The 20 T cell receptor beta chains presented below share a single source sample, sequenced in a study of Graves' ophthalmopathy and Graves' hyperthyroidism listed by TCRdb under 2018. The instrument was an Illumina HiSeq 2000. For repertoire sequencing, the TCR beta CDR3 regions were amplified from RNA transcripts. The first round was an RT-PCR using HTBI primers with the Qiagen OneStep RT-PCR kit, and this first round was followed by a second-round multiplex PCR, then size selection and purification. TCRdb trimmed the raw reads at Q25, called clones with MiXCR and kept productive beta chains. Under each unique CDR3 protein, matching rows form one entry showing the most common genes and DNA. The sample table lists about 400,000 distinct CDR3 sequences, around 16% of them with a count of one. The ten largest make up 1.6% of the sample. The sample taken for sequencing was peripheral blood. The source of these receptors is a woman between 18 and 29 years old with Graves' ophthalmopathy. Donor details come from another sample of the same person, matched by shared clones.

This clonotype appeared many times. This chain links TRBV7-3 with TRBJ1-1; D is ambiguous. Germline V gives CDR1 SGHTA, CDR2 FQGTGA. The length of the CDR3 is 10 residues. V was cut by 3 bases and J by 6 bases, with 2 bases left in between. In nucleotides, the CDR3 is TGTGCCAGCAGCTTCTCTGAAGCTTTCTTT. It translates to CASSFSEAFF.

A note on this clonotype: A much larger clone is a single base away; this may be a read error. The chain uses TRBV4-3 and TRBJ2-2, with a tentative D call TRBD1 (7 bases). This CDR3 comprises 16 residues. V was pared by 0 bases and J by 5 bases, with 13 bases between. CDR1 and CDR2 from the germline V gene are LGHNA and YSLEER. The CDR3 sequence: CASSQERAGGTGELFF. The DNA of the CDR3 is TGCGCCAGCAGCCAAGAAAGGGCAGGGGGGACCGGGGAGCTGTTTTTT.

This clonotype was picked up many times. The J gene is TRBJ2-5, the V gene TRBV20-1; possible D gene TRBD2, 5 bases. The length of the CDR3 is 13 residues. Trimming pared 3 bases from V and 9 bases from J, leaving 17 bases between. Germline CDR1 DFQATT, CDR2 SNEGSKA (reference sequence). CDR3 DNA sequence: TGCAGTGCTAGCGGTGGACTCCTGTCGGCCCAGTACTTC. It specifies CSASGGLLSAQYF.

This clonotype was observed a few times. This chain uses TRBV12-3 or TRBV12-4 with TRBJ1-6; maybe TRBD1 (5 bases). The germline V and J ends were trimmed by 6 bases and 7 bases, with 19 bases remaining between them. There are 16 residues in the CDR3. The DNA for the CDR3 is TGTGCCAGCAGCCCACAGACAGCGTCCCTGAATTCACCCCTCCACTTT. This encodes CASSPQTASLNSPLHF.

This clonotype has at least ten counts. The rearrangement uses TRBV29-1 and TRBJ1-1; 8 bases line up with TRBD1. V shed 6 bases and J 5 bases; nucleotides not matched to a gene: 5. The CDR3 extends over 12 amino acids. Germline V lookup: CDR1 SQVTM, CDR2 ANQGSEA. The CDR3 loop is CSVNRGGTEAFF. CDR3 bases: TGCAGCGTGAACAGGGGGGGGACTGAAGCTTTCTTT. Full variable domain (missing parts from reference TRBV29-1 and TRBJ1-1): SAVISQKPSRDICQRGTSLTIQCQVDSQVTMMFWYRQQPGQSLTLIATANQGSEATYESGFVIDKFPISRPNLTFSTLTVSNMSPEDSSIYLCSVNRGGTEAFFGQGTRLTVV.

This clonotype was recorded at least ten times. The chain joins TRBV28 to TRBJ2-7; D perhaps matches TRBD1 (6 bases). This CDR3 has 16 amino acids. Trimming took 6 bases from V and 6 from J, leaving 24 bases between them. CDR1 MDHEN and CDR2 SYDVKM come from the germline V gene. CDR3 coding DNA: TGTGCCAGCAGACTAGGGTGGCAGGGGCGACCAGGCGAGCAGTACTTC. This encodes CASRLGWQGRPGEQYF.

This clonotype has at least ten counts. CDR3 nucleotide sequence: TGTGCCAGCAGTAACAGAGCCGGGGAGCTGTTTTTT. This sequence encodes CASSNRAGELFF. This chain joins TRBV6-2 or TRBV6-3 and TRBJ2-2; the D is unclear. This CDR3 contains 12 residues. V was clipped by 5 bases and J by 6 bases, with 7 bases between them. The germline gives CDR1 MNHEY, CDR2 SVGEGT.

There are many counts of this clonotype. The gene calls are TRBV27 and TRBJ1-6, with D perhaps TRBD1 (6 bases). Germline CDR1 reads MNHEY; CDR2 reads SMNVEV (reference sequence). V lost 6 bases to trimming and J lost 10 bases, with 16 bases between them. This CDR3 region has 14 residues. In DNA form, the CDR3 reads TGTGCCAGCAGGGTTGGGGGGGCTGGGTCACCCCTCCACTTT. It is translated as CASRVGGAGSPLHF.

This chain uses TRBV18 with TRBJ1-6, with D possibly TRBD1 on 6 matching bases. Trimming took 3 bases from V and 9 from J, leaving 15 bases between them. The CDR3 runs 15 residues. Germline assignment: CDR1 KGHSH and CDR2 LQKENI. The CDR3 loop is CASSPYTGSTSPLHF. Written as DNA, the CDR3 is TGTGCCAGCTCACCGTACACAGGGAGCACTTCACCCCTCCACTTT. The variable domain in full, completed from reference TRBV18 and TRBJ1-6, reads NAGVMQNPRHLVRRRGQEARLRCSPMKGHSHVYWYRQLPEEGLKFMVYLQKENIIDESGMPKERFSAEFPKEGPSILRIQQVVRGDSAAYFCASSPYTGSTSPLHFGNGTRLTVT.

The chain uses TRBV3-1 and TRBJ2-2, with unresolved D. This CDR3 is 13 amino acids long. Germline V CDR1 and CDR2: LGHDT, YNNKEL (reference sequence). In nucleotides, the CDR3 is TGTGGAGTTGAGGCTTCGAACACCGGGGAGCTGTTTTTT. This codes for CGVEASNTGELFF.

This clonotype has ten or more counts. The chain combines TRBV6-5 with TRBJ1-5; D might be TRBD1 (6 bases). Germline V gene data show CDR1 as MNHEY and CDR2 as SVGAGI. Trimming cost V 5 bases and J 0 bases, with 11 bases left between them. The CDR3 is made up of 15 amino acids. The CDR3 loop reads CASSHNRDSNQPQHF. CDR3 DNA sequence: TGTGCCAGCAGTCACAACAGGGATAGCAATCAGCCCCAGCATTTT.

This clonotype appeared many times. The CDR3 DNA reads TGTGCCAGCAGCTCCCGGATGGCGGGGAACGAGCAGTACTTC. Translating it yields CASSSRMAGNEQYF. The chain couples TRBV7-6 to TRBJ2-7, with a tentative D call TRBD2 (6 bases). This CDR3 is built from 14 residues. V lost 4 bases and J lost 5, with 15 bases in between. Germline CDR1 and CDR2: SGHVS and FNYEAQ.

The table lists this clonotype with many counts. The chain has TRBV10-3 and TRBJ2-5, with D possibly matching TRBD1 (5 bases). V dropped 0 bases and J dropped 5 bases, with 7 bases sitting between them. The V gene's germline CDR1 is ENHRY and CDR2 SYGVKD. The CDR3 extends over 13 amino acids. The CDR3 loop is CAISESGVETQYF. The CDR3 region has the DNA TGTGCCATCAGTGAGTCAGGGGTTGAGACCCAGTACTTC.

This clonotype was found many times. This CDR3 reads CASSYSTGRTEAFF. The CDR3 bases are TGTGCCAGCAGTTACTCGACAGGGAGAACTGAAGCTTTCTTT. The rearrangement links TRBV6-2 or TRBV6-3 to TRBJ1-1, with 7 bases that match TRBD1. The CDR3 has 14 amino acids. The germline V gene encodes CDR1 MNHEY and CDR2 SVGEGT. V lost 0 bases to trimming and J lost 5 bases; unmatched junction nucleotides: 3.

In this sample, this clonotype turned up many times. V usage is TRBV6-2 or TRBV6-3 and J usage is TRBJ1-6, with unresolved D. The CDR3 has 13 amino acids. The germline V gene encodes CDR1 MNHEY and CDR2 SVGEGT. Trimming shortened V by 2 bases and J by 7 bases, and 6 bases separated the two germline ends. CDR3 in DNA: TGTGCCAGCAGTTACCTCGGGAATTCACCCCTCCACTTT. This translates into CASSYLGNSPLHF.

This clonotype was counted ten times or more. This chain joins TRBV10-2 and TRBJ2-2; D remains unclear. Trimming removed 4 bases at V and 8 bases at J, with 11 bases between. Germline CDR1 is WSHSY and CDR2 is SAAADI. The CDR3 is 13 amino acids. CDR3 sequence reads: CASSAPRVGELFF. As DNA, the CDR3 is TGCGCCAGCAGTGCCCCACGGGTGGGGGAGCTGTTTTTT.

The rearrangement joins TRBV4-2 to TRBJ1-1; D is unresolved. Trimming shortened V by 1 base and J by 0 bases, and 18 bases separated the two germline ends. The CDR3 extends over 18 amino acids. The germline gives CDR1 LGHNA, CDR2 YNFKEQ. This CDR3 is CASSQGVGLGALNTEAFF. In nucleotides, the CDR3 is TGTGCCAGCAGCCAAGGAGTAGGGCTGGGAGCCTTGAACACTGAAGCTTTCTTT.

This clonotype has a count of ten or more. The chain joins TRBV27 to TRBJ2-7; D is perhaps TRBD2 (6 bases). Germline V CDR1 and CDR2: MNHEY, SMNVEV (reference sequence). The CDR3 spans 13 residues. Trimming shortened V by 8 bases and J by 6 bases, and 17 bases separated the two germline ends. The CDR3 DNA is TGTGCCAGCGCCTCGGCGGGAAAGGGCGAGCAGTACTTC. Its protein product is CASASAGKGEQYF.

The table lists this clonotype with many counts. The genes are TRBV15 and TRBJ2-7, with 9 bases that match TRBD1. V trimming: 0 bases; J trimming: 5 bases; junction bases outside the gene matches: 5. This CDR3 is built from 15 residues. CDR1 is LNHNV and CDR2 is YYDKDF in the germline V gene (reference sequence). DNA for the CDR3: TGTGCCACCAGCAGAGAGGACAGGGGTGGGAACGAGCAGTACTTC. It translates to CATSREDRGGNEQYF.

This clonotype was detected many times. The chain uses TRBV7-9 and TRBJ1-1; D call uncertain. Trimming removed 5 bases at V and 6 bases at J, with 7 bases between. This CDR3 has 11 amino acids. From germline, CDR1 is SEHNR and CDR2 FQNEAQ (reference sequence). The CDR3 reads CASSQLAEAFF. For the CDR3, the DNA is TGTGCCAGCAGCCAGCTGGCTGAAGCTTTCTTT.